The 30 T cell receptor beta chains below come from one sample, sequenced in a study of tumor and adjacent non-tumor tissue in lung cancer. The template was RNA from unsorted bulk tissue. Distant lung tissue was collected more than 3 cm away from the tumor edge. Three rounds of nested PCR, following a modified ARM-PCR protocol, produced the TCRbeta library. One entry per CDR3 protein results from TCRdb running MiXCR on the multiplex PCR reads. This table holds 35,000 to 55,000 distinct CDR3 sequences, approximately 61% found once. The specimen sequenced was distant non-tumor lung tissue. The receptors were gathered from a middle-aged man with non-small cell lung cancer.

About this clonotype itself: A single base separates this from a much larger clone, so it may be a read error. Here the CDR3 DNA reads TGTGCCAGCAACTTACGAACAGGGACCGAAAAACTGTTTTTT. It translates to CASNLRTGTEKLFF. V is TRBV7-9 and J is TRBJ1-4; tentatively, D is TRBD1 (6 bases). The CDR3 is 14 amino acids. In germline, CDR1 is SEHNR, CDR2 FQNEAQ (reference sequence).

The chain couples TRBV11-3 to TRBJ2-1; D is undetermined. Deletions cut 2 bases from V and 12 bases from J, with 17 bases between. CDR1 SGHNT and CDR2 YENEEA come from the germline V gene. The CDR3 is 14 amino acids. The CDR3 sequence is CASSLSHGYSWQFF. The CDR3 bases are TGTGCCAGCAGCTTAAGTCACGGATATAGTTGGCAGTTCTTC.

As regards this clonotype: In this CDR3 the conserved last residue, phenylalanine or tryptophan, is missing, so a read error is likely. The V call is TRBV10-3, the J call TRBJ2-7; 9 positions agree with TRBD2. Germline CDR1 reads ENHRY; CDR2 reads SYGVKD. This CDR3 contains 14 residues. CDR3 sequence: CAVSPISGSHEQYL. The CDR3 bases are TGTGCCGTCAGTCCGATTAGCGGGAGCCACGAGCAGTACCTC.

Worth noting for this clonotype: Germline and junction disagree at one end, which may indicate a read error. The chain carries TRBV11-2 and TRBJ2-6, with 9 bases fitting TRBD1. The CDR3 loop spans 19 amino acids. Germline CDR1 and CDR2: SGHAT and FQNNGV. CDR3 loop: CVSSSVTGGAETGANVLTF. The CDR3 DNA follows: TGTGTCAGCAGCTCAGTAACAGGGGGCGCAGAGACTGGGGCCAATGTCCTGACTTTC.

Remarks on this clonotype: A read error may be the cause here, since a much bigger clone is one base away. For the CDR3, the DNA is TGTGCCAGCAACCCCGCCGAGCGAGCTCGCTCCTACAATGAGCAGTTCTTC. Encoded protein: CASNPAERARSYNEQFF. The chain joins TRBV5-6 to TRBJ2-1; no clear D. The CDR3 sequence is 17 residues long. V gave up 6 bases and J gave up 0 bases, with 19 bases separating them. CDR1 is SGHDT, CDR2 YYEEEE, per germline.

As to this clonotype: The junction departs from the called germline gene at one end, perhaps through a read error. The CDR3 region has the DNA TGTAGCGGATCGGACAGCTATGGCCGCACCTTC. Translating it yields CSGSDSYGRTF. The V call is TRBV29-1, the J call TRBJ1-2, with D possibly being TRBD1 (6 bases). CDR1 SQVTM and CDR2 ANQGSEA come from the germline V gene. The CDR3 length is 11 residues.

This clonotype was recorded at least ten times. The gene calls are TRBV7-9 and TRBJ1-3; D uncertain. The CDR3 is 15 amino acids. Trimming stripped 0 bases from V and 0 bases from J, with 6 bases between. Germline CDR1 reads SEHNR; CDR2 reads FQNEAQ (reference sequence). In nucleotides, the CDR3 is TGTGCCAGCAGCTTAGCGGTGAACTCTGGAAACACCATATATTTT. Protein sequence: CASSLAVNSGNTIYF.

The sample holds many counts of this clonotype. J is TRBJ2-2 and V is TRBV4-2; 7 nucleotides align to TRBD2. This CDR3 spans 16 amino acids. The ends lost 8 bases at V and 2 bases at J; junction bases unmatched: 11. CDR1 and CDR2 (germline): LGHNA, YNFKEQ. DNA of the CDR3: TGTGCCAGCGGAACATCGGGAGGACCAAACACCGGGGAGCTGTTTTTT. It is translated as CASGTSGGPNTGELFF.

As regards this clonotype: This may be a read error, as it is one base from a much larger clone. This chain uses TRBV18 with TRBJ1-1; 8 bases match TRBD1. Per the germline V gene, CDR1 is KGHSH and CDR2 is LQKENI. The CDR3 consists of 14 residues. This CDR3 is CASSAGQGKGEALF. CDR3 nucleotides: TGTGCCAGCTCAGCCGGACAGGGAAAAGGTGAAGCTTTATTT.

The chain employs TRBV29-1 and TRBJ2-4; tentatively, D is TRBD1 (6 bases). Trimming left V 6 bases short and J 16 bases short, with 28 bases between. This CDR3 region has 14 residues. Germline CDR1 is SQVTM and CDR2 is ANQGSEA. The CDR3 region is CSVNAGVGKYIHYF. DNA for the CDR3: TGCAGCGTCAACGCAGGGGTTGGCAAATACATCCATTACTTC.

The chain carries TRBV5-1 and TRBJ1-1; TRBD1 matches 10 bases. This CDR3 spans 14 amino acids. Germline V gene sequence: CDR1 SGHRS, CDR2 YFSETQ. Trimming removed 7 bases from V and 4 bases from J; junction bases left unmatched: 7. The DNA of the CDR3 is TGCGCCAGCTGCTCCAGGACAGGGGGCACTGAAGCTTTCTTT. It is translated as CASCSRTGGTEAFF.

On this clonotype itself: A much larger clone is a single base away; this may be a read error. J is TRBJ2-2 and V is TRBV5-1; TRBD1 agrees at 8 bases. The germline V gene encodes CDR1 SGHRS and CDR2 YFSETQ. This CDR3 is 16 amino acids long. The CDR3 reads CSSSKREQGGTGELFF. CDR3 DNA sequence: TGCTCCAGCAGCAAAAGGGAACAGGGGGGCACCGGGGAGCTGTTTTTT.

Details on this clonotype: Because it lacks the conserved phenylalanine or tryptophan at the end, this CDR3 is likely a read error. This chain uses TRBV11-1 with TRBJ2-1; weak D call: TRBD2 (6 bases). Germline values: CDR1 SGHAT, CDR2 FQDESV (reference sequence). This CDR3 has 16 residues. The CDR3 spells CVSSSRGGGSYNEQFL. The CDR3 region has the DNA TGTGTCAGCAGCTCCCGGGGAGGAGGCTCCTACAATGAGCAGTTCCTC.

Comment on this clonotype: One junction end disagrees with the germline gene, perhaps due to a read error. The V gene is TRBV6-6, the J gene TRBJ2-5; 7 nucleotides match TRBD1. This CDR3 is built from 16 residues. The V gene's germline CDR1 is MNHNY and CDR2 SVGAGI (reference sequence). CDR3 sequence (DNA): TGTGCCAGCAGTTATAAAACAGGACAGGCGCAAGAGACCCATTACTTC. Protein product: CASSYKTGQAQETHYF.

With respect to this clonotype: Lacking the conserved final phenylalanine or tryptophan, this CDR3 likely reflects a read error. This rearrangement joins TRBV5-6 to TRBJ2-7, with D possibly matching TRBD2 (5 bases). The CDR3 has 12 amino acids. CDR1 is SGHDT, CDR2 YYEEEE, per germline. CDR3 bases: TGTGTCAGCAGCGCACTAGGGTACGAGCAGTACTTG. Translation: CVSSALGYEQYL.

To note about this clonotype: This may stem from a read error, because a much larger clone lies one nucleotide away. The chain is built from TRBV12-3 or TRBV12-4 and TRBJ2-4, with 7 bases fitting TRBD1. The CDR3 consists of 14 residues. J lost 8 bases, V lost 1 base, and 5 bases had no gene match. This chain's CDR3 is CASSLGTGWDIQYF. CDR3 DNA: TGTGCCAGCAGTTTAGGGACAGGTTGGGACATTCAGTACTTC.

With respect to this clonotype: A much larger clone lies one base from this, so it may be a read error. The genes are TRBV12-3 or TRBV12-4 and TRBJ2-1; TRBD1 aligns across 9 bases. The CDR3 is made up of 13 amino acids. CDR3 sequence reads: CVSSRDREDEQFF. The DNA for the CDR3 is TGTGTCAGCAGCAGGGACAGGGAGGATGAGCAGTTCTTC.

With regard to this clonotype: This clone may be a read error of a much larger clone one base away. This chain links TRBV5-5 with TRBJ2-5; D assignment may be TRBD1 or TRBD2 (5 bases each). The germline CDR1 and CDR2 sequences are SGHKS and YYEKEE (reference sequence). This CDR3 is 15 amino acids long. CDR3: CASSFGTMYQETRYF. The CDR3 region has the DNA TGTGCCAGCAGCTTTGGGACCATGTACCAAGAGACCCGGTACTTC.

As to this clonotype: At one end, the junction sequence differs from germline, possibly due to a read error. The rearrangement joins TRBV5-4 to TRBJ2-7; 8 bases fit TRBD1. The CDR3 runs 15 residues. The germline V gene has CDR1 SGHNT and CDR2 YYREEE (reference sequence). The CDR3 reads CPNSLAGTGAYEQYF. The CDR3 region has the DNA TGCCCCAACAGCTTGGCGGGGACAGGCGCCTACGAGCAGTACTTC.

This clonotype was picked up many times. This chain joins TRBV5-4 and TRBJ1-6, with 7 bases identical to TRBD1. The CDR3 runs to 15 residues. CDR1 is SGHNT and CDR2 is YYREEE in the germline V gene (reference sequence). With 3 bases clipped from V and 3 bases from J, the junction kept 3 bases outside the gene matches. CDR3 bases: TGTGCCAGCAGCTCCGGGACAGTCTATAATTCACCCCTCCACTTT. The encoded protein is CASSSGTVYNSPLHF.

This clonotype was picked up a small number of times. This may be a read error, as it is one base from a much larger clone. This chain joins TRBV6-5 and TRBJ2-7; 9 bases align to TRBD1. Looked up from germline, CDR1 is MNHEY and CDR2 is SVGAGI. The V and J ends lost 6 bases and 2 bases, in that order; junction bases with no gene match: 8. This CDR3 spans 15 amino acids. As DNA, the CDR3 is TGTGCCAGCAGCAGGGACAGGGCGTCCCCCTACGAGCAGTACTTC. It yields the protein CASSRDRASPYEQYF.

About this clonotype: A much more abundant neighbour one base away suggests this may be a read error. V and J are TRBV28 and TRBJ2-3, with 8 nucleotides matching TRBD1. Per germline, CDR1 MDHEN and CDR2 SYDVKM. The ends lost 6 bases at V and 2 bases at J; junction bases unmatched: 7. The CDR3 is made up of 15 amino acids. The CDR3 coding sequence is TGTGCCAGCAGCACTAGACAGGGGCACACAGATACGCAGTATTTT. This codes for CASSTRQGHTDTQYF.

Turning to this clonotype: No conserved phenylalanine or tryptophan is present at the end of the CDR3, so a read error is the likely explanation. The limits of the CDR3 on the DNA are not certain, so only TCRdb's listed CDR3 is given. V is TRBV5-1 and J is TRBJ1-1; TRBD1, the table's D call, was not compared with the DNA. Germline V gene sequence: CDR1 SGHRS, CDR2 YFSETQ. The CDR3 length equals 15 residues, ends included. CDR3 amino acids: CASSHNTGVNTEDFS.

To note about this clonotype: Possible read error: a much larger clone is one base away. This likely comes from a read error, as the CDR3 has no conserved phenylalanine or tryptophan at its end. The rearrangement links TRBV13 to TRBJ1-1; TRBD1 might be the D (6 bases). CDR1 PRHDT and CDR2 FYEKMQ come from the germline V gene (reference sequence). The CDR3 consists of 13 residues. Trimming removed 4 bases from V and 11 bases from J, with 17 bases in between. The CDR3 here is CASSSRDKGRAFS. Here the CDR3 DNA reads TGTGCCAGCAGCTCCCGGGACAAGGGCAGGGCTTTCTCT.

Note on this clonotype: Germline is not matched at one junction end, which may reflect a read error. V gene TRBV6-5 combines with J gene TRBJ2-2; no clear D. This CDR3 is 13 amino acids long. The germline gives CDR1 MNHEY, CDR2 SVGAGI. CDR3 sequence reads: CASSYTTTGELFF. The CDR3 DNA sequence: TGTGCCAGCAGTTATACGACAACCGGTGAGCTGTTTTTT.

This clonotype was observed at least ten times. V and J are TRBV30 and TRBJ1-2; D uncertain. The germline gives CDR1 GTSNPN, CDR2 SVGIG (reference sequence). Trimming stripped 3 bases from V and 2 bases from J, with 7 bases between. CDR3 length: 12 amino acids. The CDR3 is CAWRRGNYGYTF. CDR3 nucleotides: TGTGCCTGGAGACGTGGGAACTATGGCTACACCTTC.

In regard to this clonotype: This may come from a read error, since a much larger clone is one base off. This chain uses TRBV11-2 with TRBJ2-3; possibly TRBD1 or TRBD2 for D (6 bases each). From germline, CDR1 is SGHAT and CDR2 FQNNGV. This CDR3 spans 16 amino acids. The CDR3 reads CGSSAGAGSSTDTQYF. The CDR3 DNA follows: TGTGGCAGCAGCGCAGGGGCGGGAAGCTCGACAGATACGCAGTATTTT.

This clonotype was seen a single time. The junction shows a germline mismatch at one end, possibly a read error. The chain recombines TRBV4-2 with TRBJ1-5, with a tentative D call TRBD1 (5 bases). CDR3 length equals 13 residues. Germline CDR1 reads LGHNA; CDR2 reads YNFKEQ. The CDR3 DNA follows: TGTGCCAGCAGCCGAGAGGGAGGGGACCCCCAGCACTTT. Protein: CASSREGGDPQHF.

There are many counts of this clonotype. DNA for the CDR3: TGTGCCACCACCCCTAGCGGGGGAAACCGCTACGAGCAGTACTTC. This encodes CATTPSGGNRYEQYF. The chain is built from TRBV10-3 and TRBJ2-7; TRBD2 matches at 10 bases. Germline lookup yields CDR1 ENHRY and CDR2 SYGVKD. The CDR3 is made up of 15 amino acids. J lost 3 bases, V lost 10 bases, and 12 bases had no gene match.

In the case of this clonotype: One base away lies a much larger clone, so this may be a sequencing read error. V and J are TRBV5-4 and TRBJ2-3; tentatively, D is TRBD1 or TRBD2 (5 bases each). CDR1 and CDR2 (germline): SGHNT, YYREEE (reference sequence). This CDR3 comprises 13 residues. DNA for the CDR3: TGTGCCATCAGCTTAGAGGGGACAGATACGCAGTATTTT. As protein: CAISLEGTDTQYF.